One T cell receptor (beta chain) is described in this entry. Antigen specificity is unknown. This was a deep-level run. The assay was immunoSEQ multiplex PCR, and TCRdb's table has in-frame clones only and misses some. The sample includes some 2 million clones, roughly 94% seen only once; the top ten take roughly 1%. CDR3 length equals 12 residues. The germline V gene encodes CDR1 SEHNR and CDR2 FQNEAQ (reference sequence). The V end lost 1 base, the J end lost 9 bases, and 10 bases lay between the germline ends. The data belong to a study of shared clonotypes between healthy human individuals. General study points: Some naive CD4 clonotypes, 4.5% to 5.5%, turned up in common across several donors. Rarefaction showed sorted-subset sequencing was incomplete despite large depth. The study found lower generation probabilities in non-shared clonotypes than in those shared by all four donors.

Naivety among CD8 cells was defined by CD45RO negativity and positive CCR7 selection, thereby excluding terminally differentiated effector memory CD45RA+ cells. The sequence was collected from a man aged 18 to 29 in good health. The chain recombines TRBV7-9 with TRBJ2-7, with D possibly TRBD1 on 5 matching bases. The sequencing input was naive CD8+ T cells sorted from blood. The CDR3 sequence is CASSLGGLTQYF. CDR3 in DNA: TGTGCCAGCAGCTTAGGGGGCCTCACGCAGTACTTC.